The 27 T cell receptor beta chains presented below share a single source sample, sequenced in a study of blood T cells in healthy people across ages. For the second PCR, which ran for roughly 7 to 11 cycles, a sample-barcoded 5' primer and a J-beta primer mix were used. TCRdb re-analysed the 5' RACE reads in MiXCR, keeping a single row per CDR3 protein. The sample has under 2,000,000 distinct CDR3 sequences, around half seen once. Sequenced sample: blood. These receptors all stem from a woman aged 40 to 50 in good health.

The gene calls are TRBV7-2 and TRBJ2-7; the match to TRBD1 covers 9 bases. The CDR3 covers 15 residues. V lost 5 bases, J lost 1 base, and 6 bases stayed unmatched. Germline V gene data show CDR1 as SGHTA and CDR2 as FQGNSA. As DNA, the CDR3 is TGTGCCAGCAGCGTCGACAGGGGGGCTTCCTACGAGCAGTACTTC. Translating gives CASSVDRGASYEQYF.

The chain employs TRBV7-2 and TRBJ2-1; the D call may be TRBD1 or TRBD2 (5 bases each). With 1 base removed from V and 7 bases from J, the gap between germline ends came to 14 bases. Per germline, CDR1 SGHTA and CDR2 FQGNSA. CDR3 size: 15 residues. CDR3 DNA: TGTGCCAGCAGCTTAGGAACCGGGACGTGGAATGAGCAGTTCTTC. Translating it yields CASSLGTGTWNEQFF.

The CDR3 sequence: CASSGRDSHLRKTQYF. The CDR3 DNA reads TGTGCCAGCAGTGGGAGGGACTCCCACCTACGAAAGACCCAGTACTTC. This chain links TRBV2 with TRBJ2-5; TRBD2 is a possible D gene (6 bases). CDR1 is SNHLY and CDR2 is FYNNEI in the germline V gene. The CDR3 totals 16 residues. The ends were cut back, 4 bases at V and 6 bases at J, with 21 bases in the middle.

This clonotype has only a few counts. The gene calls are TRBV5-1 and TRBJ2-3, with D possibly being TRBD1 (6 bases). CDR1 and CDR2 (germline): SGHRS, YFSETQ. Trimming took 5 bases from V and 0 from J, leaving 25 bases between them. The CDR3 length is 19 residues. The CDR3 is CASSSLGQLSKHSTDTQYF. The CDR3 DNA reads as TGCGCCAGCAGTTCACTCGGACAGCTATCTAAACATAGCACAGATACGCAGTATTTT.

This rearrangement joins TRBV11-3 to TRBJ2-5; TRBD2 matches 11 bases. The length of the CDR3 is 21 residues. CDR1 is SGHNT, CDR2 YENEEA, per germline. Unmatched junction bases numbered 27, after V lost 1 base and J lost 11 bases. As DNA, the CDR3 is TGTGCCAGCAGCTTAGTTGGCGGGCTAGCGGGGGGAAAGTCCTCCTACAATGAGCAGTACTTC. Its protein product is CASSLVGGLAGGKSSYNEQYF.

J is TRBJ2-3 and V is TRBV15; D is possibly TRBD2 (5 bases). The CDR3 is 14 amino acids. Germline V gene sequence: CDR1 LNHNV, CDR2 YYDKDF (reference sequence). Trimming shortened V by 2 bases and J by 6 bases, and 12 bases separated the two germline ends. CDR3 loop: CATSRSGSADTQYF. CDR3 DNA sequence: TGTGCCACCAGCAGATCGGGATCTGCCGATACGCAGTATTTT.

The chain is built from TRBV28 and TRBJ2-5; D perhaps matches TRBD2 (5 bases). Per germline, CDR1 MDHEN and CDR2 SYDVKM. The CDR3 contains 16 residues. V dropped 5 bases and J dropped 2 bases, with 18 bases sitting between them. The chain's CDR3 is CASSPPRSGPQETQYF. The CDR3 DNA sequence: TGTGCCAGCAGTCCCCCCAGGAGCGGCCCTCAAGAGACCCAGTACTTC.

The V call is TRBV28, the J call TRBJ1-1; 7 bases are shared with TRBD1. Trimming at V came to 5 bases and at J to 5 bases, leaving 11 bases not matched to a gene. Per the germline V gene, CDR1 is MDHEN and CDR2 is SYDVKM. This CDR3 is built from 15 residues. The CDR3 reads CASSTQGVAGTEAFF. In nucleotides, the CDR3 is TGTGCCAGCAGTACCCAGGGGGTGGCTGGGACTGAAGCTTTCTTT. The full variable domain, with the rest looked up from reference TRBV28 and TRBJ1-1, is DVKVTQSSRYLVKRTGEKVFLECVQDMDHENMFWYRQDPGLGLRLIYFSYDVKMKEKGDIPEGYSVSREKKERFSLILESASTNQTSMYLCASSTQGVAGTEAFFGQGTRLTVV.

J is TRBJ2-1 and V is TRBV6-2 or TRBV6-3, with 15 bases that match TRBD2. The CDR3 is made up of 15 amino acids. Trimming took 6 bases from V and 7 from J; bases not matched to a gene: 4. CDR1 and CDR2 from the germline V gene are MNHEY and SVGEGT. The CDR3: CASRPGTSGGNEQFF. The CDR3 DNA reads TGTGCCAGCAGGCCAGGGACTAGCGGGGGGAATGAGCAGTTCTTC.

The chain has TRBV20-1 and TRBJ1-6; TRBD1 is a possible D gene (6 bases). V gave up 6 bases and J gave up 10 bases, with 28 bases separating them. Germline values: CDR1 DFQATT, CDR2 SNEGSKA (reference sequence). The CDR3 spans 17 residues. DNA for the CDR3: TGCAGTGCATCTCGGACGGGACAAGGGACCTTGGGATCACCCCTCCACTTT. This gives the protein CSASRTGQGTLGSPLHF.

The CDR3 protein is CASRTLLAGYNEQYF. The CDR3 DNA reads as TGTGCCAGCAGGACCCTTCTAGCGGGGTACAATGAGCAGTACTTC. This rearrangement joins TRBV12-3 or TRBV12-4 to TRBJ2-1; 9 bases map to TRBD2. Matching the DNA end better, TRBJ2-7 makes the J call doubtful. The CDR3 is 15 residues long.

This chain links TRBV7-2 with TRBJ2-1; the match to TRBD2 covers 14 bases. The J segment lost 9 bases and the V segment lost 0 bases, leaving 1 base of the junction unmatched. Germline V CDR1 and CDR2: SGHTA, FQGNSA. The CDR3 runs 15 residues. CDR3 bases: TGTGCCAGCAGCTTAGCGGGACTAGCGGGGGTTGAGCAGTTCTTC. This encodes CASSLAGLAGVEQFF.

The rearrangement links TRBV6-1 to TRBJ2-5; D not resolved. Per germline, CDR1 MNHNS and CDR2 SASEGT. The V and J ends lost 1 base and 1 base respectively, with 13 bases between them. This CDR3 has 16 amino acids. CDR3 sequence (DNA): TGTGCCAGCAGTGAAGTAGGTACGGGTACCCAAGAGACCCAGTACTTC. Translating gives CASSEVGTGTQETQYF.

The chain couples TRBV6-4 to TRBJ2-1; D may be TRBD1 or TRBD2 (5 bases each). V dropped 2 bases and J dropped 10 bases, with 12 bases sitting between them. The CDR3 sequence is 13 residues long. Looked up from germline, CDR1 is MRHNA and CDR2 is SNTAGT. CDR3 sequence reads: CASSDDGAGEQFF. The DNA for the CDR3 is TGTGCCAGCAGTGACGACGGGGCAGGAGAGCAGTTCTTC.

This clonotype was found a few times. CDR3 sequence reads: CSVGGTPTYEQYF. In nucleotides, the CDR3 is TGCAGCGTTGGAGGCACGCCAACCTACGAGCAGTACTTC. V is TRBV29-1 and J is TRBJ2-7; D unclear. This CDR3 is built from 13 residues. In germline, CDR1 is SQVTM, CDR2 ANQGSEA. V shed 4 bases and J shed 2 bases, with 12 bases lying between them.

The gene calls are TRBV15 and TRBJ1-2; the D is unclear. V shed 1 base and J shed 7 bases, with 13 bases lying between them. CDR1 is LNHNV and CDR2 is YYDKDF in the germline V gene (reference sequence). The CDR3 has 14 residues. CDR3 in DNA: TGTGCCACCAGCAGAGGTACGGGCAGCTCTGGCTACACCTTC. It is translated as CATSRGTGSSGYTF.

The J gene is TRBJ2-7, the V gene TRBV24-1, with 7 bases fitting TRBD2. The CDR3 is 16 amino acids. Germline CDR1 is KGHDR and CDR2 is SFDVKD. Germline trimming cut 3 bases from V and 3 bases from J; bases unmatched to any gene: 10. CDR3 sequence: CATSDPPLAENYEQYF. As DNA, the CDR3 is TGTGCCACCAGTGATCCTCCTCTAGCGGAAAACTACGAGCAGTACTTC.

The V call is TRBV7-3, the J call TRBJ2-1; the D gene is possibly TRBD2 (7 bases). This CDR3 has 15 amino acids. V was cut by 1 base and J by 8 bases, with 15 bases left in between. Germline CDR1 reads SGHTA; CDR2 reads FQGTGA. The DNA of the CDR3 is TGTGCCAGCAGCTTAAGGGGGGGGGCCATGGATGAGCAGTTCTTC. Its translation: CASSLRGGAMDEQFF.

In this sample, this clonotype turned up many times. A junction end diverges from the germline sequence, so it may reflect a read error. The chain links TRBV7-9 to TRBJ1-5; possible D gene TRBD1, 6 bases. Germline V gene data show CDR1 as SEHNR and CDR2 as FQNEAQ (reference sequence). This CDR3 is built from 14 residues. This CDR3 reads CASSSGQPNQPQHF. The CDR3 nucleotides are TGCGCCAGCAGCTCTGGACAGCCCAATCAGCCCCAGCATTTT.

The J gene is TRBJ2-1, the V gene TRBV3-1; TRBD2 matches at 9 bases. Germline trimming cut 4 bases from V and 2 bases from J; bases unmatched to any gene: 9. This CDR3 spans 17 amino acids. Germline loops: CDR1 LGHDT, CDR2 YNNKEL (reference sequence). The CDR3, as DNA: TGTGCCAGCAGCCTAAGCGGGGGGCTAACTACCTACAATGAGCAGTTCTTC. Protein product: CASSLSGGLTTYNEQFF.

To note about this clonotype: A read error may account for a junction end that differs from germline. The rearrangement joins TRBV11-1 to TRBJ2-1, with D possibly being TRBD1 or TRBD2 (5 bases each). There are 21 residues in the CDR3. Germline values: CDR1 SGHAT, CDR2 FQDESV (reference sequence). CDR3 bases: TGTGCCAGCAGCTTAGCCCGAACTCGGGACGTGGGACGCGACTCCTACAAGGAGCAGTTCTTC. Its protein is CASSLARTRDVGRDSYKEQFF.

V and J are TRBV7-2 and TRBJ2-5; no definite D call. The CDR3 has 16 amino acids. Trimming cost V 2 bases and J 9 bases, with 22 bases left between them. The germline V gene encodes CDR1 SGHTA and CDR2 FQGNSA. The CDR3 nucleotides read TGTGCCAGCAGCTTAATGGGCAGTGGGTCCGGAGTGGCCCAGTACTTC. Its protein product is CASSLMGSGSGVAQYF.

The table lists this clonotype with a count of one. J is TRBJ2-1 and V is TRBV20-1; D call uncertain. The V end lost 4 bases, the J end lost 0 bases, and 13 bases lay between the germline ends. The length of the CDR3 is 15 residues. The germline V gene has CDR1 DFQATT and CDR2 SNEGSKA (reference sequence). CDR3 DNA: TGCAGTGCTACCAGTCGCCCACCCTCCTACAATGAGCAGTTCTTC. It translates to CSATSRPPSYNEQFF.

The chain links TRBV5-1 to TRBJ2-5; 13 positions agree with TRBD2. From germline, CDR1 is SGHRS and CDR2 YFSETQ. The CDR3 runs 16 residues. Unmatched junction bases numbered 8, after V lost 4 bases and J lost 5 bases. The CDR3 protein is CASSPGTSGVRETQYF. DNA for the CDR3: TGCGCCAGCAGCCCCGGGACTAGCGGGGTTCGGGAGACCCAGTACTTC.

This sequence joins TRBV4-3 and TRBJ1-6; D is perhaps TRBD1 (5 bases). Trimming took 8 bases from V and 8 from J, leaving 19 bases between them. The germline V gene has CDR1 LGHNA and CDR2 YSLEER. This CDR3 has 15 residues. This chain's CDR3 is CASGTEAGRDSPLHF. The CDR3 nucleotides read TGCGCCAGCGGGACTGAGGCAGGTAGAGATTCACCCCTCCACTTT.

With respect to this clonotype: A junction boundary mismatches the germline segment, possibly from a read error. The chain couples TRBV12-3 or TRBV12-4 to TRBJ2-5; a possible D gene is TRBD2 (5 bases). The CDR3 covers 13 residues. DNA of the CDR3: TGTGCCAGCGGTCCGGGAATCCAAGGGACCCAGTACTTC. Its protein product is CASGPGIQGTQYF.

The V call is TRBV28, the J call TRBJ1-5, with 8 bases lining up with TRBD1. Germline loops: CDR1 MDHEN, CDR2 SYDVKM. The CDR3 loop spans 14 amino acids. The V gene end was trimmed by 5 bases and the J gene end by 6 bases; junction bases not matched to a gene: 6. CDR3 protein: CASSPPGGSQPQHF. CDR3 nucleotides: TGTGCCAGCAGTCCGCCAGGGGGCAGTCAGCCCCAGCATTTT.